The rows below give T cell receptor beta chains drawn from one sample of a study of shared clonotypes between healthy human individuals. The method was immunoSEQ multiplex PCR; TCRdb's version includes in-frame clones alone and lacks a portion of them. Counted here are about 2.3 million clones, under 95% occurring once; the ten biggest clones make up around 0.4%. Sequencing was carried out using naive CD4+ T cells from PBMCs. These receptors were taken from a man younger than 35 in good health. Some clones in this sample may be carry-over from other donors' samples. Both conserved end residues are part of each CDR3. The order of the fields is clone size, V gene, CDR3 length, D gene, J gene, CDR3 protein, CDR3 DNA. D genes are given only for firm matches. Only part of the rows carry a size: once, few, many, or a class if the clone is expanded.

clone_size: .; v_call: TRBV6-6; cdr3_length: 16; d_call: .; j_call: TRBJ1-1; cdr3_aa: CASSYKIWSGDTEAFF; cdr3_nt: TGTGCCAGCAGTTACAAAATATGGAGCGGGGACACTGAAGCTTTCTTT
clone_size: few; v_call: TRBV2; cdr3_length: 15; d_call: .; j_call: TRBJ1-5; cdr3_aa: CASTSRDFTGQPQHF; cdr3_nt: TGTGCCAGCACCTCCCGGGACTTCACGGGACAGCCCCAGCATTTT
clone_size: .; v_call: TRBV2; cdr3_length: 16; d_call: .; j_call: TRBJ1-3; cdr3_aa: CASSEIDTARGNTIYF; cdr3_nt: TGTGCCAGCAGTGAAATCGACACAGCGCGTGGAAACACCATATATTTT
clone_size: .; v_call: TRBV9; cdr3_length: 15; d_call: .; j_call: TRBJ1-2; cdr3_aa: CASSTPGGTNYGYTF; cdr3_nt: TGTGCCAGCAGCACCCCCGGGGGGACAAACTATGGCTACACCTTC
clone_size: .; v_call: TRBV4-1; cdr3_length: 15; d_call: TRBD1; j_call: TRBJ2-3; cdr3_aa: CASSPRDSLSDTQYF; cdr3_nt: TGCGCCAGCAGTCCCCGGGACAGTTTATCAGATACGCAGTATTTT
clone_size: few; v_call: TRBV4-2; cdr3_length: 14; d_call: .; j_call: TRBJ1-2; cdr3_aa: CASSRGTVNYGYTF; cdr3_nt: TGTGCCAGCAGCCGGGGGACGGTAAACTATGGCTACACCTTC
clone_size: .; v_call: TRBV7-9; cdr3_length: 18; d_call: TRBD2; j_call: TRBJ2-1; cdr3_aa: CASSLWAGGPPLYNEQFF; cdr3_nt: TGTGCCAGCAGCTTATGGGCGGGAGGGCCCCCCTTATACAATGAGCAGTTCTTC
clone_size: .; v_call: TRBV6-1; cdr3_length: 14; d_call: .; j_call: TRBJ1-2; cdr3_aa: CASSESSKGEGYTF; cdr3_nt: TGTGCCAGCAGTGAAAGTAGTAAGGGGGAGGGCTACACCTTC
clone_size: .; v_call: TRBV2; cdr3_length: 14; d_call: .; j_call: TRBJ1-1; cdr3_aa: CAIFLGDWKTEAFF; cdr3_nt: TGTGCTATTTTCCTGGGAGACTGGAAGACTGAAGCTTTCTTT
clone_size: .; v_call: TRBV11-3; cdr3_length: 15; d_call: .; j_call: TRBJ2-2; cdr3_aa: CASSSGTGYTGELFF; cdr3_nt: TGTGCCAGCAGCTCAGGAACAGGGTACACCGGGGAGCTGTTTTTT
clone_size: once; v_call: TRBV10-1; cdr3_length: 13; d_call: .; j_call: TRBJ2-3; cdr3_aa: CASSLSREDTQYF; cdr3_nt: TGCGCCAGCAGTTTATCCCGGGAGGATACGCAGTATTTT
clone_size: .; v_call: TRBV6-6; cdr3_length: 16; d_call: .; j_call: TRBJ2-1; cdr3_aa: CASSYQGRDPTSEQFF; cdr3_nt: TGTGCCAGCAGTTACCAGGGACGGGATCCTACAAGTGAGCAGTTCTTC
clone_size: .; v_call: TRBV27; cdr3_length: 14; d_call: .; j_call: TRBJ1-1; cdr3_aa: CASSLNGLNTEAFF; cdr3_nt: TGTGCCAGCAGTTTAAACGGATTGAACACTGAAGCTTTCTTT
clone_size: .; v_call: TRBV2; cdr3_length: 14; d_call: .; j_call: TRBJ1-1; cdr3_aa: CASRLGAGHTEAFF; cdr3_nt: TGTGCCAGCAGGCTAGGCGCGGGACACACTGAAGCTTTCTTT
clone_size: .; v_call: TRBV28; cdr3_length: 14; d_call: .; j_call: TRBJ1-3; cdr3_aa: CASHDSGYGNTIYF; cdr3_nt: TGTGCCAGCCATGACAGCGGATATGGAAACACCATATATTTT
clone_size: .; v_call: TRBV5-1; cdr3_length: 19; d_call: TRBD2; j_call: TRBJ2-3; cdr3_aa: CASSLGASGSHSSTDTQYF; cdr3_nt: TGCGCCAGCAGCTTAGGGGCTAGCGGGTCTCACTCTAGCACAGATACGCAGTATTTT
clone_size: .; v_call: TRBV7-9; cdr3_length: 15; d_call: TRBD2; j_call: TRBJ2-1; cdr3_aa: CASSRGRGSYNEQFF; cdr3_nt: TGTGCCAGCAGCCGCGGGAGAGGGTCCTACAATGAGCAGTTCTTC
clone_size: .; v_call: TRBV28; cdr3_length: 14; d_call: .; j_call: TRBJ2-3; cdr3_aa: CATTEPLGTDTQYF; cdr3_nt: TGTGCCACCACCGAACCCCTGGGGACAGATACGCAGTATTTT
clone_size: .; v_call: TRBV5-6; cdr3_length: 15; d_call: .; j_call: TRBJ1-2; cdr3_aa: CASSSDGGVVYGYTF; cdr3_nt: TGTGCCAGCAGCTCCGACGGGGGGGTCGTCTATGGCTACACCTTC
clone_size: once; v_call: TRBV15; cdr3_length: 14; d_call: .; j_call: TRBJ2-5; cdr3_aa: CATSRGLGQETQYF; cdr3_nt: TGTGCCACCAGCAGAGGTCTCGGCCAAGAGACCCAGTACTTC
clone_size: .; v_call: TRBV6-6; cdr3_length: 12; d_call: .; j_call: TRBJ1-5; cdr3_aa: CASSPTGRVEHF; cdr3_nt: TGTGCCAGCAGTCCCACAGGGCGTGTGGAGCATTTT
clone_size: .; v_call: TRBV11-2; cdr3_length: 17; d_call: TRBD1; j_call: TRBJ1-4; cdr3_aa: CASSHRDRGPGNEKLFF; cdr3_nt: TGTGCCAGCAGCCATAGGGACAGGGGGCCGGGTAATGAAAAACTGTTTTTT
clone_size: .; v_call: TRBV4-1; cdr3_length: 17; d_call: TRBD2; j_call: TRBJ2-2; cdr3_aa: CASSLLRGLGRAGELFF; cdr3_nt: TGCGCCAGCAGCCTATTAAGGGGACTAGGTCGCGCCGGGGAGCTGTTTTTT
clone_size: .; v_call: TRBV2; cdr3_length: 14; d_call: TRBD2; j_call: TRBJ2-1; cdr3_aa: CASSREGRYNEQFF; cdr3_nt: TGTGCCAGCAGTCGGGAGGGCCGCTACAATGAGCAGTTCTTC
clone_size: .; v_call: TRBV7-9; cdr3_length: 15; d_call: .; j_call: TRBJ1-1; cdr3_aa: CASSLLRNRSTEAFF; cdr3_nt: TGTGCCAGCAGCTTACTTAGAAACAGGAGCACTGAAGCTTTCTTT
clone_size: .; v_call: TRBV7-3; cdr3_length: 13; d_call: TRBD1; j_call: TRBJ1-2; cdr3_aa: CASSLDRGYGYTF; cdr3_nt: TGTGCCAGCAGCTTAGACAGGGGCTATGGCTACACCTTC
clone_size: .; v_call: TRBV6-6; cdr3_length: 12; d_call: .; j_call: TRBJ1-2; cdr3_aa: CASRGSFYGYTF; cdr3_nt: TGTGCCAGCAGGGGGAGTTTCTATGGCTACACCTTC
clone_size: .; v_call: TRBV2; cdr3_length: 16; d_call: .; j_call: TRBJ1-5; cdr3_aa: CASGPRPLDSNQPQHF; cdr3_nt: TGTGCCAGCGGGCCCCGGCCTTTGGATAGCAATCAGCCCCAGCATTTT
clone_size: .; v_call: TRBV7-8; cdr3_length: 17; d_call: TRBD2; j_call: TRBJ2-2; cdr3_aa: CASSPKRLAGGGGELFF; cdr3_nt: TGTGCCAGCAGCCCGAAGAGACTAGCGGGAGGAGGCGGGGAGCTGTTTTTT
clone_size: .; v_call: TRBV28; cdr3_length: 13; d_call: .; j_call: TRBJ1-5; cdr3_aa: CASSLGGGGPQHF; cdr3_nt: TGTGCCAGCAGTTTAGGGGGTGGGGGGCCCCAGCATTTT
clone_size: few; v_call: TRBV18; cdr3_length: 14; d_call: .; j_call: TRBJ1-5; cdr3_aa: CASSRDISNQPQHF; cdr3_nt: TGTGCCAGCTCTCGGGACATTAGCAATCAGCCCCAGCATTTT
clone_size: .; v_call: TRBV18; cdr3_length: 13; d_call: TRBD2; j_call: TRBJ2-7; cdr3_aa: CASSPGTSSEQYF; cdr3_nt: TGTGCCAGCTCACCGGGGACTAGCTCCGAGCAGTACTTC
clone_size: .; v_call: TRBV11-2; cdr3_length: 15; d_call: .; j_call: TRBJ2-7; cdr3_aa: CASSISGAGSYEQYF; cdr3_nt: TGTGCCAGCAGCATAAGCGGTGCGGGCTCCTACGAGCAGTACTTC
clone_size: .; v_call: TRBV7-2; cdr3_length: 15; d_call: TRBD1; j_call: TRBJ1-2; cdr3_aa: CASSHPGTDNYGYTF; cdr3_nt: TGTGCCAGCAGCCACCCCGGGACAGATAACTATGGCTACACCTTC
clone_size: .; v_call: TRBV5-1; cdr3_length: 15; d_call: .; j_call: TRBJ1-1; cdr3_aa: CASSLESTPYTEAFF; cdr3_nt: TGCGCCAGCAGCTTGGAGAGCACCCCCTACACTGAAGCTTTCTTT
clone_size: .; v_call: TRBV5-1; cdr3_length: 13; d_call: .; j_call: TRBJ2-1; cdr3_aa: CASSLAVYNEQFF; cdr3_nt: TGCGCCAGCAGCTTGGCCGTTTACAATGAGCAGTTCTTC
clone_size: .; v_call: TRBV15; cdr3_length: 14; d_call: .; j_call: TRBJ1-1; cdr3_aa: CATSSRTANTEAFF; cdr3_nt: TGTGCCACCAGCAGTCGGACAGCGAACACTGAAGCTTTCTTT
clone_size: .; v_call: TRBV6-5; cdr3_length: 15; d_call: TRBD1; j_call: TRBJ2-7; cdr3_aa: CASSPNRDRVHEQYF; cdr3_nt: TGTGCCAGCAGCCCGAACCGGGACAGGGTCCACGAGCAGTACTTC
clone_size: .; v_call: TRBV27; cdr3_length: 14; d_call: .; j_call: TRBJ2-5; cdr3_aa: CASSLRGGRETQYF; cdr3_nt: TGTGCCAGCAGTTTACGGGGAGGTAGGGAGACCCAGTACTTC
clone_size: .; v_call: TRBV29-1; cdr3_length: 13; d_call: .; j_call: TRBJ1-5; cdr3_aa: CSVEGQGGQPQHF; cdr3_nt: TGCAGCGTTGAAGGGCAGGGCGGTCAGCCCCAGCATTTT
clone_size: .; v_call: TRBV4-1; cdr3_length: 16; d_call: TRBD1; j_call: TRBJ1-4; cdr3_aa: CASSQVGTGPNEKLFF; cdr3_nt: TGCGCCAGCAGCCAAGTAGGGACAGGGCCTAATGAAAAACTGTTTTTT
clone_size: .; v_call: TRBV30; cdr3_length: 14; d_call: .; j_call: TRBJ1-5; cdr3_aa: CAWSRQVSNQPQHF; cdr3_nt: TGTGCCTGGAGCCGACAGGTTAGCAATCAGCCCCAGCATTTT
clone_size: .; v_call: TRBV30; cdr3_length: 15; d_call: TRBD1; j_call: TRBJ2-1; cdr3_aa: CAWTLRGSSYNEQFF; cdr3_nt: TGTGCCTGGACACTCAGGGGGAGCTCCTACAATGAGCAGTTCTTC
clone_size: .; v_call: TRBV18; cdr3_length: 13; d_call: .; j_call: TRBJ1-2; cdr3_aa: CASSQIGRDGYTF; cdr3_nt: TGTGCCAGCTCCCAAATTGGACGTGACGGCTACACCTTC
clone_size: .; v_call: TRBV7-3; cdr3_length: 13; d_call: .; j_call: TRBJ1-4; cdr3_aa: CASSRDLNEKLFF; cdr3_nt: TGTGCCAGCAGTCGAGATCTTAATGAAAAACTGTTTTTT
clone_size: .; v_call: TRBV5-1; cdr3_length: 15; d_call: TRBD2; j_call: TRBJ2-3; cdr3_aa: CASSSSGGPTDTQYF; cdr3_nt: TGCGCCAGCAGCTCTAGCGGGGGGCCCACAGATACGCAGTATTTT
clone_size: .; v_call: TRBV7-6; cdr3_length: 20; d_call: TRBD2; j_call: TRBJ2-1; cdr3_aa: CASSTRGSSGPKSSYNEQFF; cdr3_nt: TGTGCCAGCAGCACCCGGGGGTCTAGCGGGCCCAAGAGCTCCTACAATGAGCAGTTCTTC
clone_size: once; v_call: TRBV27; cdr3_length: 15; d_call: TRBD2; j_call: TRBJ2-2; cdr3_aa: CASRPLAANTGELFF; cdr3_nt: TGTGCCAGCAGACCACTAGCGGCGAACACCGGGGAGCTGTTTTTT
clone_size: .; v_call: TRBV30; cdr3_length: 12; d_call: .; j_call: TRBJ2-7; cdr3_aa: CAWSVGRGGQYF; cdr3_nt: TGTGCCTGGAGTGTTGGTAGGGGCGGGCAGTACTTC
clone_size: .; v_call: TRBV9; cdr3_length: 13; d_call: .; j_call: TRBJ2-5; cdr3_aa: CASSVQGEETQYF; cdr3_nt: TGTGCCAGCAGCGTACAGGGTGAAGAGACCCAGTACTTC
clone_size: .; v_call: TRBV28; cdr3_length: 17; d_call: .; j_call: TRBJ1-5; cdr3_aa: CASSPYDRRNINQPQHF; cdr3_nt: TGTGCCAGCAGTCCCTACGACAGGAGGAACATCAATCAGCCCCAGCATTTT
clone_size: .; v_call: TRBV5-5; cdr3_length: 15; d_call: .; j_call: TRBJ2-5; cdr3_aa: CASSPTGLPQETQYF; cdr3_nt: TGTGCCAGCAGCCCGACGGGACTGCCGCAAGAGACCCAGTACTTC
clone_size: .; v_call: TRBV18; cdr3_length: 18; d_call: TRBD2; j_call: TRBJ2-1; cdr3_aa: CASSRGLAGGGTYNEQFF; cdr3_nt: TGTGCCAGCTCACGCGGACTAGCGGGAGGAGGGACCTACAATGAGCAGTTCTTC